One and the same sample provided the 18 T cell receptor beta chains below, sequenced in a study of tumor-infiltrating lymphocytes in primary liver carcinoma. For blood RNA, unsorted whole blood served as the source, and germline DNA was extracted too. With a constant-region primer, TCR beta cDNA was made from approximately 520 ng of total RNA. Generation of the TCR beta libraries relied on three nested multiplex PCR rounds using slightly modified ARM-PCR. The two initial PCR rounds, nine to eleven cycles each, used TRBV1-TRBV30 forward and C-beta reverse primers. TCRdb processed the multiplex PCR reads anew with MiXCR; each CDR3 protein has one entry. The sample holds almost 200,000 distinct CDR3 sequences, less than 65% seen once. Sequencing input: peripheral blood. These receptors were taken from an older woman with primary liver carcinoma and hepatitis B virus infection.

With regard to this clonotype: The junction does not match germline at one end; this may be a read error. This chain uses TRBV11-2 with TRBJ2-5; D possibly matches TRBD1 or TRBD2 (6 bases each). CDR1 is SGHAT and CDR2 is FQNNGV in the germline V gene. The CDR3 is made up of 13 amino acids. The CDR3 nucleotides read TGCGCCAGCAGCTTAAGGGGGGAAGAGACCCAGCACTTC. Its protein product is CASSLRGEETQHF.

This clonotype turned up a few times. The chain links TRBV28 to TRBJ2-1, with TRBD1 matching over 11 bases. This CDR3 comprises 18 residues. The junction had 13 bases not matched to a gene; V was cut back by 2 bases and J by 7 bases. Germline CDR1 and CDR2: MDHEN and SYDVKM. The CDR3 loop is CASSLRKHPGQGGNEQFF. The CDR3 DNA reads as TGTGCCAGCAGTTTACGCAAACATCCGGGACAGGGGGGGAATGAGCAGTTCTTC.

The rearrangement joins TRBV2 to TRBJ1-2; D uncertain. Germline V gene sequence: CDR1 SNHLY, CDR2 FYNNEI. The germline V and J ends were trimmed by 7 bases and 3 bases, with 9 bases remaining between them. The CDR3 is 12 residues long. The CDR3 sequence is CASMLVDYGYTF. The CDR3 DNA is TGTGCCAGCATGCTTGTTGACTATGGCTACACCTTC.

As concerns this clonotype: This sequence may be a read error, since a much larger clone differs from it by one base. The V gene is TRBV5-6, the J gene TRBJ1-2; D remains ambiguous. Trimming cost V 6 bases and J 3 bases, with 15 bases left between them. The CDR3 covers 14 residues. The germline V gene encodes CDR1 SGHDT and CDR2 YYEEEE. This CDR3 reads CASTSTVRYYGYTF. Here the CDR3 DNA reads TGTGCCAGCACCTCGACCGTCAGGTACTATGGCTACACCTTC.

This clonotype was recorded a few times. V is TRBV24-1 and J is TRBJ2-7; 14 bases agree with TRBD2. The CDR3 consists of 18 residues. Germline values: CDR1 KGHDR, CDR2 SFDVKD. The V and J ends lost 12 bases and 1 base, in that order; junction bases with no gene match: 16. CDR3 nucleotides: TGTGCCGCCCCGTTTTGGGGGACTAGCGGGAGAAGGTCCTACGAGCAGTACTTC. Encoded protein: CAAPFWGTSGRRSYEQYF.

This clonotype occurred many times. The rearrangement joins TRBV4-2 to TRBJ1-1; D uncertain. V lost 4 bases, J lost 4 bases, and 10 bases lay in between. The CDR3 sequence is 13 residues long. CDR1 and CDR2 from the germline V gene are LGHNA and YNFKEQ. The CDR3 protein is CASSRPMGTEAFF. The DNA of the CDR3 is TGTGCCAGCAGCCGTCCAATGGGCACTGAAGCTTTCTTT.

This clonotype was counted many times. V is TRBV5-1 and J is TRBJ2-6, with D unresolved. CDR3 length equals 17 residues. The germline V and J ends were trimmed by 5 bases and 2 bases, with 17 bases remaining between them. Germline CDR1 and CDR2: SGHRS and YFSETQ. CDR3: CASSRAQSPPGANVLTF. CDR3 nucleotides: TGCGCCAGCAGTCGGGCCCAGTCCCCACCTGGGGCCAACGTCCTGACTTTC.

There are many counts of this clonotype. The rearrangement joins TRBV5-6 to TRBJ2-3; 7 positions agree with TRBD2. CDR3 size: 16 residues. Per the germline V gene, CDR1 is SGHDT and CDR2 is YYEEEE. V lost 4 bases to trimming and J lost 2 bases; unmatched junction nucleotides: 10. The CDR3 reads CASSPRTRWTTDTQYF. The DNA for the CDR3 is TGTGCCAGCAGCCCTAGGACTAGATGGACCACAGATACGCAGTATTTT.

This clonotype was detected ten times or more. The chain uses TRBV4-2 and TRBJ2-3; D is tentatively TRBD1 or TRBD2 (6 bases each). The CDR3 covers 16 residues. The germline V gene encodes CDR1 LGHNA and CDR2 YNFKEQ. Trimming took off 0 bases at V and 4 bases at J, with 14 bases between the two ends. Here the CDR3 DNA reads TGTGCCAGCAGCCAAGACGGGGTGGGGGGCGCAGATACGCAGTATTTT. Its protein is CASSQDGVGGADTQYF.

Comments on this clonotype: One end of the junction is discordant with germline, which a read error may explain. The rearrangement uses TRBV28 and TRBJ2-5, with 9 bases matching TRBD2. The CDR3 has 13 amino acids. Per germline, CDR1 MDHEN and CDR2 SYDVKM. CDR3 loop: CTSSSGTRETQYF. In DNA, the CDR3 is TGTACCAGTTCTAGCGGGACACGAGAGACCCAGTACTTC. Full variable domain (rest looked up from reference TRBV28 and TRBJ2-5): DVKVTQSSRYLVKRTGEKVFLECVQDMDHENMFWYRQDPGLGLRLIYFSYDVKMKEKGDIPEGYSVSREKKERFSLILESASTNQTSMYLCTSSSGTRETQYFGPGTRLLVL.

The chain is built from TRBV29-1 and TRBJ2-3, with D perhaps TRBD1 (6 bases). Germline CDR1 and CDR2: SQVTM and ANQGSEA. The CDR3 covers 12 residues. The V end was cut by 4 bases, the J end by 8 bases, with 13 bases between. The CDR3 sequence is CSVGEQGSTQYF. CDR3 nucleotides: TGCAGCGTTGGAGAACAGGGATCTACGCAGTATTTT.

About this clonotype itself: The junction departs from germline at one end; a sequencing error may be responsible. The V gene is TRBV29-1, the J gene TRBJ2-3; D not resolved. The CDR3 sequence is 14 residues long. CDR1 SQVTM and CDR2 ANQGSEA come from the germline V gene. The CDR3, as DNA: TGCAACGTTGCCCCGGTCCAGAACACAGATACGCAGTATTTT. Translating gives CNVAPVQNTDTQYF.

Points on this clonotype: At one boundary the junction diverges from the germline segment, which might be a read error. The J gene is TRBJ2-5, the V gene TRBV14; D is undetermined. This CDR3 region has 14 residues. CDR1 is SGHDN and CDR2 is FVKESK in the germline V gene. The DNA of the CDR3 is TGTGCCAGCAGCCAAGATGTTGGTCAAGAGACCCAATACTTC. It yields the protein CASSQDVGQETQYF.

Notes on this clonotype: A much bigger clone sits one base away, suggesting this may be a read error. The chain uses TRBV4-1 and TRBJ2-5, with D perhaps TRBD2 (7 bases). Germline CDR1 is MGHRA and CDR2 is YSYEKL. V was pared by 1 base and J by 2 bases, with 11 bases between. This CDR3 region has 15 residues. CDR3 in amino acids: CASSQAGGQQETQYF. CDR3 DNA sequence: TGCGCCAGCAGCCAAGCCGGGGGGCAGCAAGAGACCCAGTACTTC.

This clonotype was observed at least ten times. The chain recombines TRBV4-1 with TRBJ1-5, with unresolved D. The germline V gene encodes CDR1 MGHRA and CDR2 YSYEKL. Deletions cut 0 bases from V and 2 bases from J, with 20 bases between. The CDR3 spans 19 residues. The CDR3, as DNA: TGCGCCAGCAGCCAAGAAGGTCGTTCGGGAGAGGGAGGCAATCAGCCCCAGCATTTT. Translating it yields CASSQEGRSGEGGNQPQHF.

A few counts support this clonotype. The rearrangement links TRBV28 to TRBJ2-7; TRBD1 matches at 7 bases. V gave up 3 bases and J gave up 5 bases; unmatched junction bases: 7. The CDR3 has 14 amino acids. The germline gives CDR1 MDHEN, CDR2 SYDVKM. The CDR3 nucleotides are TGTGCCAGCAGTTTTCTGGACAGGCCCGACGAGCAGTACTTC. This translates into CASSFLDRPDEQYF.

This clonotype was observed a few times. This chain connects TRBV6-6 to TRBJ1-1, with D possibly TRBD1 on 5 matching bases. This CDR3 region has 14 residues. V was pared by 2 bases and J by 6 bases, with 13 bases between. Per the germline V gene, CDR1 is MNHNY and CDR2 is SVGAGI (reference sequence). CDR3 DNA sequence: TGTGCCAGCAGTTACGCAGGTCAGGGTGCTGAAGCTTTCTTT. Its protein is CASSYAGQGAEAFF.

At least ten counts were recorded for this clonotype. V gene TRBV29-1 combines with J gene TRBJ2-2, with 7 bases lining up with TRBD1. CDR3 length: 14 residues. The junction had 5 bases not matched to a gene; V was cut back by 6 bases and J by 1 base. CDR1 SQVTM and CDR2 ANQGSEA come from the germline V gene. The CDR3 is CSVTGTVNTGELFF. The CDR3 nucleotides read TGCAGCGTCACCGGGACAGTGAACACCGGGGAGCTGTTTTTT.